These 27 T cell receptor beta chains originate from one sample sequenced in a study of cytomegalovirus exposure and HLA in healthy donors. Primers included in the PCR were 60 Vbeta and 13 Jbeta primers. The repertoire was sequenced with immunoSEQ multiplex PCR; TCRdb's copy has only in-frame clones and lacks some. The sample includes some 200,000 clones, approximately 80% seen only once; the top ten take less than 3.5%. The sequencing input was PBMCs. The receptors were gathered from a female donor in good health and CMV-seronegative.

This clone was seen more than once but under ten times. V and J are TRBV19 and TRBJ1-1; no reliable D call. Germline-derived CDR1 and CDR2 are LNHDA and SQIVND (reference sequence). Trimming removed 0 bases at V and 0 bases at J, with 5 bases between. This CDR3 has 14 residues. As DNA, the CDR3 is TGTGCCAGTAGTATAGACGGGATGAACACTGAAGCTTTCTTT. Protein sequence: CASSIDGMNTEAFF.

This chain joins TRBV5-1 and TRBJ2-1; TRBD2 matches at 8 bases. Trimming removed 0 bases from V and 7 bases from J; junction bases left unmatched: 6. This CDR3 has 15 residues. The V gene's germline CDR1 is SGHRS and CDR2 YFSETQ. The CDR3 nucleotides are TGCGCCAGCAGCTTGGCTCGGGGGGGCGGAAATGAGCAGTTCTTC. Amino acid sequence: CASSLARGGGNEQFF.

The chain joins TRBV28 to TRBJ2-7; D remains ambiguous. Germline CDR1 reads MDHEN; CDR2 reads SYDVKM. This CDR3 is 13 amino acids long. V lost 4 bases and J 4 bases, leaving 11 bases between the germline ends. The CDR3 nucleotides read TGTGCCAGCAGTTCAATACCGGTATACGAGCAGTACTTC. Translating gives CASSSIPVYEQYF.

The V call is TRBV4-1, the J call TRBJ2-3; 7 bases agree with TRBD2. Germline CDR1 is MGHRA and CDR2 is YSYEKL. V lost 4 bases and J lost 0; bases outside the gene matches: 4. The CDR3 has 15 residues. In nucleotides, the CDR3 is TGCGCCAGCAGCCTCGGGACTACTAGCACAGATACGCAGTATTTT. Its translation: CASSLGTTSTDTQYF.

The chain carries TRBV5-1 and TRBJ2-1; 9 bases map to TRBD2. V lost 0 bases, J lost 2 bases, and 6 bases stayed unmatched. CDR3 length: 17 amino acids. Germline CDR1 SGHRS, CDR2 YFSETQ. For the CDR3, the DNA is TGCGCCAGCAGCTTGGTTGGTAGCGGGGGAACCTACAATGAGCAGTTCTTC. It translates to CASSLVGSGGTYNEQFF.

The chain links TRBV25-1 to TRBJ1-5; no reliable D call. V gave up 8 bases and J gave up 1 base, with 6 bases separating them. The CDR3 consists of 12 residues. The germline gives CDR1 MGHDK, CDR2 SYGVNS. The CDR3 reads CASQASNQPQHF. The CDR3 DNA is TGTGCCAGCCAGGCCAGCAATCAGCCCCAGCATTTT. Supplemented by reference TRBV25-1 and TRBJ1-5, the full variable domain reads EADIYQTPRYLVIGTGKKITLECSQTMGHDKMYWYQQDPGMELHLIHYSYGVNSTEKGDLSSESTVSRIRTEHFPLTLESARPSHTSQYLCASQASNQPQHFGDGTRLSIL.

This chain connects TRBV5-8 to TRBJ2-3; no firm D call. Trimming removed 4 bases at V and 4 bases at J, with 13 bases between. The length of the CDR3 is 14 residues. The V gene's germline CDR1 is SGHTS and CDR2 YDEGEE. CDR3 sequence: CASSPNVLADTQYF. The CDR3 region has the DNA TGTGCCAGCAGCCCGAACGTCCTAGCAGATACGCAGTATTTT.

This clone was counted a few times. The chain joins TRBV6-5 to TRBJ1-1; tentative D call: TRBD1 (5 bases). V lost 6 bases, J lost 11 bases, and 13 bases lay in between. Germline CDR1 and CDR2: MNHEY and SVGAGI. This CDR3 is built from 11 residues. The CDR3 nucleotides are TGTGCCAGCAGAAACACAGGTCGGGCTTTCTTT. Translated: CASRNTGRAFF.

This clone was detected only once. This chain connects TRBV27 to TRBJ2-7; 7 nucleotides align to TRBD2. The CDR3 runs to 14 residues. Germline CDR1 is MNHEY and CDR2 is SMNVEV (reference sequence). Losses at the gene ends were 2 bases for V and 7 bases for J; bases not matched to a gene: 8. The chain's CDR3 is CASSLVGVREEQYF. The CDR3 DNA sequence: TGTGCCAGCAGTTTAGTCGGAGTGCGGGAGGAGCAGTACTTC.

The V call is TRBV7-8, the J call TRBJ1-3, with D possibly matching TRBD1 (6 bases). The V gene's germline CDR1 is SGHVS and CDR2 FQNEAQ. The CDR3 contains 16 residues. V lost 4 bases, J lost 0 bases, and 13 bases lay in between. Written as DNA, the CDR3 is TGTGCCAGCAGCTATTGGACAGCGTTCTCTGGAAACACCATATATTTT. Residues: CASSYWTAFSGNTIYF.

The chain uses TRBV30 and TRBJ1-2, with 9 bases aligning to TRBD1. CDR1 is GTSNPN and CDR2 is SVGIG in the germline V gene (reference sequence). Trimming at V came to 0 bases and at J to 6 bases, leaving 2 bases not matched to a gene. The CDR3 loop spans 13 amino acids. The CDR3 DNA is TGTGCCTGGAGTGTTCGGGACAGGGATGGCTACACCTTC. It encodes CAWSVRDRDGYTF.

This clone was detected only a few times. The gene calls are TRBV5-4 and TRBJ1-4; 10 bases match TRBD1. The V segment lost 4 bases and the J segment 8 bases; nucleotides outside the gene matches: 11. The CDR3 consists of 16 residues. Per the germline V gene, CDR1 is SGHNT and CDR2 is YYREEE (reference sequence). The CDR3 DNA sequence: TGTGCCAGCAGCCCGACGAGGGGACAGGGGACCGAAAAACTGTTTTTT. Amino acids: CASSPTRGQGTEKLFF.

The chain combines TRBV5-1 with TRBJ2-3; maybe TRBD1 (6 bases). This CDR3 spans 15 amino acids. CDR1 and CDR2 (germline): SGHRS, YFSETQ. The V and J ends lost 1 base and 1 base respectively, with 10 bases between them. This chain's CDR3 is CASSLQQGGTDTQYF. The CDR3 DNA sequence: TGCGCCAGCAGCTTGCAACAGGGAGGCACAGATACGCAGTATTTT.

In DNA form, the CDR3 reads TGTGCCAGCAGCCTTCTCCCCGGGTACGCAGATACGCAGTATTTT. Its translation: CASSLLPGYADTQYF. The chain combines TRBV6-1 with TRBJ2-3; the D is unclear. The germline V gene encodes CDR1 MNHNS and CDR2 SASEGT. Trimming took off 6 bases at V and 4 bases at J, with 17 bases between the two ends. This CDR3 region has 15 residues.

The chain carries TRBV9 and TRBJ1-3; 8 nucleotides line up with TRBD1. The germline V gene encodes CDR1 SGDLS and CDR2 YYNGEE. The CDR3 is made up of 17 amino acids. J was trimmed by 7 bases and V by 1 base; bases with no gene match: 13. The CDR3 protein is CASSVNPQGAGRNTIYF. The CDR3 DNA sequence: TGTGCCAGCAGCGTAAATCCGCAGGGGGCTGGTAGGAACACCATATATTTT.

V and J are TRBV28 and TRBJ2-5; 10 bases line up with TRBD2. V lost 6 bases to trimming and J lost 3 bases; unmatched junction nucleotides: 10. The CDR3 loop spans 16 amino acids. From germline, CDR1 is MDHEN and CDR2 SYDVKM. The CDR3 DNA sequence: TGTGCCAGCAGCAGATACTCACTAGCGGGAAAAGAGACCCAGTACTTC. It translates to CASSRYSLAGKETQYF. Full variable domain (outside the CDR3, taken from reference TRBV28 and TRBJ2-5): DVKVTQSSRYLVKRTGEKVFLECVQDMDHENMFWYRQDPGLGLRLIYFSYDVKMKEKGDIPEGYSVSREKKERFSLILESASTNQTSMYLCASSRYSLAGKETQYFGPGTRLLVL.

The CDR3 loop reads CASSVGTSYEQYF. The CDR3 DNA reads TGTGCCAGTAGTGTCGGGACTTCGTACGAGCAGTACTTC. The chain carries TRBV19 and TRBJ2-7; D perhaps matches TRBD2 (6 bases). This CDR3 is built from 13 residues. The V gene lost 5 bases and the J gene lost 4 bases, with 12 bases spanning the gap. Germline V CDR1 and CDR2: LNHDA, SQIVND (reference sequence). Full variable domain (remainder filled in from reference TRBV19 and TRBJ2-7): DGGITQSPKYLFRKEGQNVTLSCEQNLNHDAMYWYRQDPGQGLRLIYYSQIVNDFQKGDIAEGYSVSREKKESFPLTVTSAQKNPTAFYLCASSVGTSYEQYFGPGTRLTVT.

This chain uses TRBV5-1 with TRBJ2-5, with D perhaps TRBD2 (5 bases). Trimming shortened V by 3 bases and J by 5 bases, and 14 bases separated the two germline ends. The germline gives CDR1 SGHRS, CDR2 YFSETQ. The CDR3 spans 14 residues. CDR3 in DNA: TGCGCCAGCAGCTGGACGTCCCCGGGGGAGACCCAGTACTTC. Its protein product is CASSWTSPGETQYF.

V is TRBV27 and J is TRBJ2-1, with TRBD2 identical over 7 bases. Trimming took 7 bases from V and 8 from J; bases not matched to a gene: 17. This CDR3 region has 16 residues. Germline-derived CDR1 and CDR2 are MNHEY and SMNVEV (reference sequence). CDR3 protein: CASTRGGSPLHDEQFF. The CDR3 bases are TGTGCCAGCACCCGGGGCGGGAGCCCCTTGCATGATGAGCAGTTCTTC.

This clone was observed a handful of times. This chain uses TRBV2 with TRBJ1-5; TRBD1 aligns across 9 bases. J gave up 6 bases and V 5 bases, and 11 bases lay outside the gene matches. Germline V lookup: CDR1 SNHLY, CDR2 FYNNEI. The CDR3 is made up of 16 amino acids. This chain's CDR3 is CASSWDRVQGGQPQHF. In DNA, the CDR3 is TGTGCCAGCAGTTGGGACAGGGTCCAGGGGGGTCAGCCCCAGCATTTT.

The sample holds a few counts of this clone. CDR3 sequence reads: CAWERGNEQFF. CDR3 in DNA: TGTGCCTGGGAAAGGGGAAATGAGCAGTTCTTC. V usage is TRBV30 and J usage is TRBJ2-1; TRBD1 might be the D (5 bases). The CDR3 contains 11 residues. Germline values: CDR1 GTSNPN, CDR2 SVGIG (reference sequence). Trimming pared 5 bases from V and 7 bases from J, leaving 9 bases between. The variable domain in full, with the rest retrieved from reference TRBV30 and TRBJ2-1, is SQTIHQWPATLVQPVGSPLSLECTVEGTSNPNLYWYRQAAGRGLQLLFYSVGIGQISSEVPQNLSASRPQDRQFILSSKKLLLSDSGFYLCAWERGNEQFFGPGTRLTVL.

The chain joins TRBV11-3 to TRBJ2-5, with TRBD2 matching over 9 bases. The CDR3 has 15 amino acids. Trimming cost V 8 bases and J 5 bases; bases outside gene matches: 12. Germline V gene data show CDR1 as SGHNT and CDR2 as YENEEA. The CDR3 DNA sequence: TGTGCCAGCTCCTCCGGGGCGGGGGGGCAGGAGACCCAGTACTTC. This encodes CASSSGAGGQETQYF.

This rearrangement joins TRBV5-4 to TRBJ2-7; TRBD1 agrees at 7 bases. The germline CDR1 and CDR2 sequences are SGHNT and YYREEE (reference sequence). After removal of 4 bases from V and 7 bases from J, the junction contained 5 bases not matched to a gene. The length of the CDR3 is 12 residues. CDR3 DNA sequence: TGTGCCAGCAGCCAACAGGGGAGAGAGCAGTACTTC. The encoded protein is CASSQQGREQYF. Full variable domain (rest looked up from reference TRBV5-4 and TRBJ2-7): ETGVTQSPTHLIKTRGQQVTLRCSSQSGHNTVSWYQQALGQGPQFIFQYYREEENGRGNFPPRFSGLQFPNYSSELNVNALELDDSALYLCASSQQGREQYFGPGTRLTVT.

This rearrangement joins TRBV20-1 to TRBJ2-5; D possibly corresponds to TRBD2 (6 bases). In germline, CDR1 is DFQATT, CDR2 SNEGSKA (reference sequence). Trimming pared 8 bases from V and 5 bases from J, leaving 9 bases between. This CDR3 has 10 amino acids. CDR3 residues: CSPAGETQYF. The CDR3 coding sequence is TGCAGTCCCGCGGGGGAGACCCAGTACTTC.

The genes are TRBV29-1 and TRBJ2-7; possible D gene TRBD1, 5 bases. This CDR3 spans 13 amino acids. Trimming pared 6 bases from V and 3 bases from J, leaving 15 bases between. Per germline, CDR1 SQVTM and CDR2 ANQGSEA. The CDR3 loop reads CSVSIGADYEQYF. CDR3 in DNA: TGCAGCGTCTCTATAGGGGCCGACTACGAGCAGTACTTC.

Written as DNA, the CDR3 is TGTGCCAGCAGTCCCCCGGGACTAGCGGTATACGAGCAGTACTTC. Protein sequence: CASSPPGLAVYEQYF. The chain has TRBV27 and TRBJ2-7, with 11 bases that match TRBD2. The CDR3 totals 15 residues. With 5 bases clipped from V and 4 bases from J, the junction kept 7 bases outside the gene matches. The V gene's germline CDR1 is MNHEY and CDR2 SMNVEV (reference sequence).

J is TRBJ2-1 and V is TRBV9; D perhaps matches TRBD2 (6 bases). CDR3 length: 14 amino acids. Germline assignment: CDR1 SGDLS and CDR2 YYNGEE. V was clipped by 0 bases and J by 6 bases, with 10 bases between them. The CDR3 DNA reads as TGTGCCAGCAGCGTAGAACTAGCCGGCAATGAGCAGTTCTTC. Amino acid sequence: CASSVELAGNEQFF.